The 23 T cell receptor beta chains presented below share a single source sample, sequenced in a study of T cell responses to AZD1222 COVID-19 vaccine. The protocol was immunoSEQ multiplex PCR, while the TCRdb copy is restricted to in-frame clones and leaves out a portion. The table shows about 70,000 clones, with 70% to 90% occurring only once. This sample comprised peripheral blood, obtained 28 days after the second dose of the MenACWY control vaccine. The receptors stem from an adult who received the MenACWY meningococcal vaccine as a control.

V gene TRBV4-3 combines with J gene TRBJ1-1; 9 bases align to TRBD1. The trim removed 4 bases at V and 2 bases at J, leaving 5 bases unmatched. The length of the CDR3 is 15 residues. The germline gives CDR1 LGHNA, CDR2 YSLEER. The chain's CDR3 is CASSLGTGINTEAFF. In DNA form, the CDR3 reads TGCGCCAGCAGCCTCGGGACAGGGATTAACACTGAAGCTTTCTTT.

This rearrangement joins TRBV9 to TRBJ1-4; a weak D match, TRBD1 (6 bases). V was pared by 0 bases and J by 17 bases, with 17 bases between. CDR3 size: 13 residues. Germline assignment: CDR1 SGDLS and CDR2 YYNGEE. This CDR3 reads CASSVGRGVLSFF. Here the CDR3 DNA reads TGTGCCAGCAGCGTAGGAAGGGGGGTTCTAAGTTTTTTT.

This sequence joins TRBV28 and TRBJ2-7, with a possible D match to TRBD2 (7 bases). There are 15 residues in the CDR3. Germline values: CDR1 MDHEN, CDR2 SYDVKM. Trimming shortened V by 4 bases and J by 0 bases, and 13 bases separated the two germline ends. The chain's CDR3 is CASSSPGGHSYEQYF. CDR3 DNA sequence: TGTGCCAGCAGTTCTCCGGGGGGCCACTCCTACGAGCAGTACTTC.

This clone was observed once. The chain carries TRBV5-4 and TRBJ2-1, with 10 nucleotides matching TRBD1. Germline CDR1 and CDR2: SGHNT and YYREEE (reference sequence). CDR3 length equals 13 residues. V dropped 4 bases and J dropped 14; count of bases not matched to a gene: 9. Here the CDR3 reads CASSQPGQGKEFF. The CDR3 bases are TGTGCCAGCAGCCAACCGGGACAGGGGAAGGAGTTCTTC.

V gene TRBV14 combines with J gene TRBJ2-1, with D unresolved. The CDR3 loop spans 13 amino acids. CDR1 SGHDN and CDR2 FVKESK come from the germline V gene. V lost 4 bases and J lost 8, with 12 bases in between. The DNA of the CDR3 is TGTGCCAGCAGCCTTGAAGTTTGGGATGAGCAGTTCTTC. Translating it yields CASSLEVWDEQFF.

The J gene is TRBJ1-3, the V gene TRBV6-5; unclear D gene. From germline, CDR1 is MNHEY and CDR2 SVGAGI. Trimming took 7 bases from V and 4 from J, leaving 11 bases between them. There are 13 residues in the CDR3. The CDR3 spells CASMDPGGNTIYF. CDR3 DNA sequence: TGTGCCAGCATGGACCCGGGGGGAAACACCATATATTTT.

As regards this clone: At the DNA level, this CDR3 is encoded by other sequences in the same sample as well. The chain links TRBV18 to TRBJ2-5, with D unclear. CDR1 and CDR2 (germline): KGHSH, LQKENI. V lost 3 bases and J lost 5, with 4 bases in between. This CDR3 is built from 11 residues. The DNA for the CDR3 is TGTGCCAGCTCACCCCAGGAGACCCAGTACTTC. Its protein is CASSPQETQYF.

This clone came up a few times. The chain couples TRBV28 to TRBJ2-7; TRBD2 matches 11 bases. Germline CDR1 MDHEN, CDR2 SYDVKM. The length of the CDR3 is 18 residues. The V segment lost 3 bases and the J segment 2 bases; nucleotides outside the gene matches: 12. The CDR3 here is CASSFSSGGILATYEQYF. As DNA, the CDR3 is TGTGCCAGCAGTTTTTCTAGCGGGGGGATATTAGCGACCTACGAGCAGTACTTC.

The chain carries TRBV4-1 and TRBJ1-5; D uncertain. The germline V gene has CDR1 MGHRA and CDR2 YSYEKL. The V gene lost 1 base and the J gene lost 7 bases, with 11 bases spanning the gap. This CDR3 has 14 residues. The CDR3 region has the DNA TGCGCCAGCAGCCAAGTTACGGTCACGCAGCCCCAGCATTTT. Translation: CASSQVTVTQPQHF.

The rearrangement joins TRBV18 to TRBJ1-1; the D is unclear. Germline V lookup: CDR1 KGHSH, CDR2 LQKENI. The CDR3 runs 15 residues. Trimming took 3 bases from V and 6 from J, leaving 17 bases between them. The CDR3 coding sequence is TGTGCCAGCTCACCCCCCGAAGGTCGAGGCGCTGAAGCTTTCTTT. Protein product: CASSPPEGRGAEAFF.

The V gene is TRBV7-9, the J gene TRBJ1-1; D gene ambiguous. Germline V CDR1 and CDR2: SEHNR, FQNEAQ (reference sequence). The V gene lost 10 bases and the J gene lost 3 bases, with 9 bases spanning the gap. The CDR3 runs to 11 residues. This CDR3 is CAIVEDTEAFF. The CDR3 DNA sequence: TGTGCCATTGTGGAGGACACTGAAGCTTTCTTT. Full variable domain (missing parts from reference TRBV7-9 and TRBJ1-1): DTGVSQNPRHKITKRGQNVTFRCDPISEHNRLYWYRQTLGQGPEFLTYFQNEAQLEKSRLLSDRFSAERPKGSFSTLEIQRTEQGDSAMYLCAIVEDTEAFFGQGTRLTVV.

This clone appeared a single time. CDR3 DNA: TGTGCCAGCAGTTCCGGGACAGGGATTATGTTAACTGGGGCCAACGTCCTGACTTTC. Encoded protein: CASSSGTGIMLTGANVLTF. The chain joins TRBV11-3 to TRBJ2-6, with TRBD1 matching 9 bases. V was clipped by 6 bases and J by 2 bases; unmatched bases: 14. This CDR3 comprises 19 residues. CDR1 is SGHNT and CDR2 is YENEEA in the germline V gene.

The J gene is TRBJ2-7, the V gene TRBV7-8, with D tentatively TRBD2 (5 bases). The V end lost 1 base, the J end lost 4 bases, and 8 bases lay between the germline ends. CDR3 size: 13 residues. CDR1 and CDR2 (germline): SGHVS, FQNEAQ. The CDR3: CASSLGPGYEQYF. The CDR3 nucleotides read TGTGCCAGCAGCTTAGGGCCGGGGTACGAGCAGTACTTC.

This clone came up once. The chain couples TRBV9 to TRBJ2-3; D remains unclear. In germline, CDR1 is SGDLS, CDR2 YYNGEE. This CDR3 region has 15 residues. Trimming shortened V by 0 bases and J by 2 bases, and 10 bases separated the two germline ends. The CDR3, as DNA: TGTGCCAGCAGCGTAGGTGGAGAGGTCACAGATACGCAGTATTTT. Translating it yields CASSVGGEVTDTQYF.

For the CDR3, the DNA is TGCAGCGTGGGGACAGGGGCCGGCGAGCAGTACTTC. Its protein product is CSVGTGAGEQYF. The chain employs TRBV29-1 and TRBJ2-7; 10 bases are shared with TRBD1. CDR3 length: 12 residues. V shed 6 bases, J shed 6 bases, and the junction held 5 bases outside the gene matches. Germline lookup yields CDR1 SQVTM and CDR2 ANQGSEA.

The genes are TRBV2 and TRBJ2-3; TRBD1 matches 7 bases. The CDR3 runs to 15 residues. Germline values: CDR1 SNHLY, CDR2 FYNNEI. J gave up 2 bases and V 3 bases, and 5 bases lay outside the gene matches. This CDR3 reads CASSEGGTATDTQYF. DNA for the CDR3: TGTGCCAGCAGTGAGGGTGGGACAGCCACAGATACGCAGTATTTT.

This chain links TRBV7-2 with TRBJ1-1; the match to TRBD1 covers 8 bases. This CDR3 is built from 15 residues. Germline V gives CDR1 SGHTA, CDR2 FQGNSA. Trimming cost V 8 bases and J 0 bases; bases outside gene matches: 8. CDR3: CASVDRGGVNTEAFF. The CDR3 DNA is TGTGCCAGCGTCGACAGGGGAGGGGTGAACACTGAAGCTTTCTTT.

This chain uses TRBV4-1 with TRBJ1-4; D remains unclear. Trimming removed 0 bases from V and 4 bases from J, with 9 bases in between. The CDR3 extends over 15 amino acids. In germline, CDR1 is MGHRA, CDR2 YSYEKL. CDR3 sequence reads: CASSQDRRVNEKLFF. In DNA form, the CDR3 reads TGCGCCAGCAGCCAAGATCGGCGGGTTAATGAAAAACTGTTTTTT.

The V call is TRBV27, the J call TRBJ1-2; 10 positions agree with TRBD1. V trimming: 8 bases; J trimming: 4 bases; junction bases outside the gene matches: 4. The germline gives CDR1 MNHEY, CDR2 SMNVEV (reference sequence). The CDR3 runs 13 residues. CDR3 bases: TGTGCCAGCGCGGGACAGGGGCCCTATGGCTACACCTTC. Its protein is CASAGQGPYGYTF.

This chain connects TRBV7-2 to TRBJ1-2; TRBD1 is a possible D gene (5 bases). V was cut by 5 bases and J by 5 bases, with 15 bases left in between. The CDR3 totals 14 residues. Germline loops: CDR1 SGHTA, CDR2 FQGNSA. The CDR3 here is CASSPAGTSYGYTF. The CDR3, as DNA: TGTGCCAGCAGCCCGGCCGGGACGTCGTATGGCTACACCTTC.

This chain links TRBV12-3 or TRBV12-4 with TRBJ2-7; D may be TRBD1 or TRBD2 (6 bases each). This CDR3 comprises 13 residues. V lost 7 bases, J lost 5 bases, and 15 bases lay in between. CDR3: CASMRTGRNEQYF. The CDR3 coding sequence is TGTGCCAGCATGAGAACAGGGAGGAACGAGCAGTACTTC.

The chain combines TRBV27 with TRBJ1-2, with TRBD1 matching over 7 bases. The V gene end was trimmed by 5 bases and the J gene end by 5 bases; junction bases not matched to a gene: 5. This CDR3 is 13 amino acids long. Looked up from germline, CDR1 is MNHEY and CDR2 is SMNVEV (reference sequence). The chain's CDR3 is CASSTGVEYGYTF. The CDR3 DNA is TGTGCCAGCAGTACAGGGGTTGAGTATGGCTACACCTTC.

This chain joins TRBV7-2 and TRBJ2-7, with D uncertain. CDR1 and CDR2 from the germline V gene are SGHTA and FQGNSA. The V end lost 1 base, the J end lost 2 bases, and 9 bases lay between the germline ends. The CDR3 length is 14 residues. CDR3 region: CASSLEARAYEQYF. DNA for the CDR3: TGTGCCAGCAGCTTAGAGGCTAGAGCCTACGAGCAGTACTTC.